Below, one T cell receptor (beta chain) is given with its context. Antigen: not known. The data were produced by immunoSEQ multiplex PCR, yet TCRdb's version contains in-frame clones alone and is incomplete. The profile shows tens of thousands of clones, approximately 68% of them singletons. The junction had 5 bases not matched to a gene; V was cut back by 0 bases and J by 4 bases. Germline CDR1 is LNHNV and CDR2 is YYDKDF (reference sequence). The CDR3 contains 16 residues. Cryopreserved PBMCs yielded about 2 micrograms of genomic DNA for TCR beta libraries. These data are taken from a study of cytotoxic CD8 clonotypes in ibrutinib-treated CLL. Broader study findings: The clonality went up when patients responded to ibrutinib and dropped back toward baseline at progression.

Sequenced here: PBMCs, sampled after 24 months of ibrutinib treatment. The sequence was obtained from a human donor with chronic lymphocytic leukemia. The rearrangement links TRBV15 to TRBJ2-3; 9 bases match TRBD2. CDR3 amino acids: CATSREVSGSSDTQYF. The DNA for the CDR3 is TGTGCCACCAGCAGAGAGGTTAGCGGGAGCTCAGATACGCAGTATTTT.